The entry below describes one TCR beta chain. This CDR3 contains 15 residues. Trimming left V 4 bases short and J 0 bases short, with 10 bases between. The germline V gene encodes CDR1 LGHNA and CDR2 YSLEER. Data came from immunoSEQ multiplex PCR; TCRdb stores just in-frame clones and leaves some out. The table has roughly 60,000 clones, over 80% seen once. This entry comes from a study of blood T cell repertoires in COVID-19. The wider study: From T cells, B-cell-depleted T cells, or PBMCs came the material, which was cDNA or gDNA.

Source material: peripheral blood. This TCR was sampled from a man aged 25 to 40 with COVID-19, enrolled during active disease. This chain connects TRBV4-3 to TRBJ1-5, with D uncertain. CDR3 region: CASSPHRGSNQPQHF. The CDR3 DNA reads as TGCGCCAGCAGCCCCCACCGAGGTAGCAATCAGCCCCAGCATTTT.